This TCR beta chain was sequenced in a study of shared clonotypes between healthy human individuals. At a deep level, the assay was run. Measured with immunoSEQ multiplex PCR; TCRdb has only the in-frame clones, and not every one. This table has approximately 440,000 clones, about 74% appearing once. The CDR3 has 16 residues. The germline CDR1 and CDR2 sequences are SGHRS and YFSETQ. The V end was cut by 0 bases, the J end by 2 bases, with 12 bases between. Overall study results and limits: What limited the represented genetic and exposure-history diversity was the small number of donors.

With respect to this clone: Its antigen is not identified.

The TCR comes from a woman aged 35 to 49 in good health. Some clones in this sample may be carry-over from other donors' samples. The rearrangement uses TRBV5-1 and TRBJ2-1, with a possible D match to TRBD1 (6 bases). Sequenced material: PBMCs. The DNA for the CDR3 is TGCGCCAGCAGCTTGGATGCAGGGGTAACCTACAATGAGCAGTTCTTC. It specifies CASSLDAGVTYNEQFF.